The rows below give T cell receptor beta chains drawn from one sample of a study of blood T cells in healthy people across ages. TCRdb re-derived calls from the 5' RACE reads in MiXCR, one entry per CDR3 protein. The table has 800,000 to 1,000,000 distinct CDR3 sequences, about 48% seen once. The material sequenced was blood. Source of these receptors: a man aged 30-40 years in good health. Each CDR3 is given with its conserved first and last residue. Fields, in order: clone size, CDR3 length, J gene, D gene, V gene, CDR3 protein, CDR3 DNA. D genes are given only for firm matches. Not every row has a clone size; where given, it reads once, few, many or a size class.

clone size: once; CDR3 length: 14; J gene: TRBJ1-2; D gene: -; V gene: TRBV5-1; CDR3 protein: CASSKGRVSYGYTF; CDR3 DNA: TGCGCCAGCAGTAAAGGCAGGGTTAGCTATGGCTACACCTTC
clone size: -; CDR3 length: 14; J gene: TRBJ2-3; D gene: -; V gene: TRBV5-1; CDR3 protein: CASSLEGPRDTQYF; CDR3 DNA: TGCGCCAGCAGCTTGGAGGGACCCAGAGATACGCAGTATTTT
clone size: -; CDR3 length: 13; J gene: TRBJ2-3; D gene: -; V gene: TRBV10-3; CDR3 protein: CAISEDSTDTQYF; CDR3 DNA: TGTGCCATCAGCGAAGACAGCACAGATACGCAGTATTTT
clone size: -; CDR3 length: 17; J gene: TRBJ2-7; D gene: -; V gene: TRBV27; CDR3 protein: CASSKDWGVPGKDEQYF; CDR3 DNA: TGTGCCAGCAGTAAGGATTGGGGGGTGCCAGGGAAGGACGAGCAGTACTTC
clone size: many; CDR3 length: 17; J gene: TRBJ2-4; D gene: -; V gene: TRBV7-2; CDR3 protein: CASSLEGTPLAKNIQYF; CDR3 DNA: TGTGCCAGCAGCTTGGAAGGGACGCCTCTAGCCAAAAACATTCAGTACTTC
clone size: -; CDR3 length: 11; J gene: TRBJ2-1; D gene: -; V gene: TRBV5-6; CDR3 protein: CAGSRFNEQFF; CDR3 DNA: TGTGCCGGCAGCAGGTTCAATGAGCAGTTCTTC
clone size: few; CDR3 length: 15; J gene: TRBJ2-3; D gene: -; V gene: TRBV4-2; CDR3 protein: CASSQEKVEAVTQYF; CDR3 DNA: TGTGCCAGCAGCCAAGAAAAGGTGGAGGCTGTTACGCAGTATTTT
clone size: -; CDR3 length: 14; J gene: TRBJ2-5; D gene: TRBD2; V gene: TRBV4-2; CDR3 protein: CASRESGGSKTQYF; CDR3 DNA: TGTGCCAGCAGGGAAAGCGGGGGTAGTAAGACCCAGTACTTC
clone size: once; CDR3 length: 18; J gene: TRBJ2-6; D gene: -; V gene: TRBV18; CDR3 protein: CASSPRPVRTSGANVLTF; CDR3 DNA: TGTGCCAGCTCACCAAGACCAGTCCGCACCTCTGGGGCCAACGTCCTGACTTTC
clone size: -; CDR3 length: 15; J gene: TRBJ1-1; D gene: -; V gene: TRBV27; CDR3 protein: CASSFLAGLGTEAFF; CDR3 DNA: TGTGCCAGCAGTTTTCTCGCCGGTTTGGGGACTGAAGCTTTCTTT
clone size: -; CDR3 length: 16; J gene: TRBJ1-6; D gene: TRBD1; V gene: TRBV7-2; CDR3 protein: CASSLVRGGNNSPLHF; CDR3 DNA: TGTGCCAGCAGCTTAGTCAGAGGGGGCAATAATTCACCCCTCCACTTT
clone size: many; CDR3 length: 13; J gene: TRBJ2-5; D gene: -; V gene: TRBV5-1; CDR3 protein: CASSRTREETQYF; CDR3 DNA: TGCGCCAGCAGCCGAACCCGAGAAGAGACCCAGTACTTC
clone size: -; CDR3 length: 13; J gene: TRBJ1-2; D gene: TRBD1; V gene: TRBV27; CDR3 protein: CASSPFNRGGYTF; CDR3 DNA: TGTGCCAGCAGCCCATTCAACAGGGGTGGCTACACCTTC
clone size: -; CDR3 length: 17; J gene: TRBJ2-1; D gene: TRBD2; V gene: TRBV11-2; CDR3 protein: CASSPSLISGGRNGQFF; CDR3 DNA: TGTGCCAGCAGCCCTAGTTTGATCAGCGGGGGACGGAATGGGCAGTTCTTC
clone size: -; CDR3 length: 16; J gene: TRBJ2-3; D gene: -; V gene: TRBV5-1; CDR3 protein: CASSSTQGPSTDTQYF; CDR3 DNA: TGCGCCAGCAGCTCGACACAGGGCCCTAGCACAGATACGCAGTATTTT
clone size: few; CDR3 length: 15; J gene: TRBJ2-7; D gene: -; V gene: TRBV20-1; CDR3 protein: CSARALATSSYEQYF; CDR3 DNA: TGCAGTGCTAGAGCCCTAGCGACGAGCTCCTACGAGCAGTACTTC
clone size: -; CDR3 length: 19; J gene: TRBJ2-6; D gene: TRBD1; V gene: TRBV6-4; CDR3 protein: CASSDWSGTGRSGANVLTF; CDR3 DNA: TGTGCCAGCAGTGACTGGTCAGGGACAGGCCGCTCTGGGGCCAACGTCCTGACTTTC
clone size: -; CDR3 length: 13; J gene: TRBJ2-1; D gene: -; V gene: TRBV7-2; CDR3 protein: CASSKQGSGSLFF; CDR3 DNA: TGTGCCAGCAGCAAGCAGGGGTCCGGCTCTCTGTTCTTC
clone size: many; CDR3 length: 13; J gene: TRBJ1-5; D gene: -; V gene: TRBV4-3; CDR3 protein: CASSQGEAQPQHF; CDR3 DNA: TGCGCCAGCAGCCAAGGGGAAGCTCAGCCCCAGCATTTT
clone size: few; CDR3 length: 17; J gene: TRBJ2-1; D gene: -; V gene: TRBV12-3/TRBV12-4; CDR3 protein: CASSLSWREQGSNEQFF; CDR3 DNA: TGTGCCAGCAGTTTAAGTTGGCGTGAACAGGGTAGCAATGAGCAGTTCTTC
clone size: -; CDR3 length: 17; J gene: TRBJ2-1; D gene: -; V gene: TRBV7-9; CDR3 protein: CASTANLIAERNNEQFF; CDR3 DNA: TGTGCCAGCACCGCCAACCTTATAGCGGAACGAAACAATGAGCAGTTCTTC
clone size: -; CDR3 length: 16; J gene: TRBJ2-5; D gene: -; V gene: TRBV6-2/TRBV6-3; CDR3 protein: CASSYFVATDRETQYF; CDR3 DNA: TGTGCCAGCAGTTATTTTGTAGCGACCGACAGGGAGACCCAGTACTTC